Presented here are 30 T cell receptor beta chains from one specimen sequenced in a study of blood T cell repertoires in COVID-19 (dated by TCRdb to the early 2020s). Libraries were built with the immunoSEQ multiplex PCR assay. TCRdb's version of the immuneACCESS table is confined to in-frame rearrangements and falls short of the full clone set. An unresolved V gene accounts for under half of the shortfall where checked; the remainder is of unknown origin. For this sample the table gives over 10,000 clones, of which approximately 86% were detected only once. Together, the top ten hold roughly 50% of the sample. Input material: peripheral blood. The receptor set was obtained from a man aged 80 or over with acute or convalescent COVID-19.

This clone was detected once. J is TRBJ1-1 and V is TRBV30; D remains unclear. Germline V lookup: CDR1 GTSNPN, CDR2 SVGIG (reference sequence). Trimming stripped 3 bases from V and 1 base from J, with 9 bases between. The CDR3 has 13 amino acids. In DNA form, the CDR3 reads TGTGCCTGGAGACGCAGTGAGAACACTGAAGCTTTCTTT. Protein sequence: CAWRRSENTEAFF.

As to this clone: The junction departs from the called germline gene at one end, perhaps through a read error. The genes are TRBV25-1 and TRBJ2-2; tentatively, D is TRBD2 (6 bases). The CDR3 sequence is 14 residues long. In germline, CDR1 is MGHDK, CDR2 SYGVNS. The CDR3 protein is CASSEDVDTGGLFF. DNA for the CDR3: TGTGCCAGCAGTGAAGACGTGGACACCGGGGGGCTGTTTTTT.

CDR3 sequence: CATSRVGGGYGANVLTF. The CDR3 DNA is TGTGCCACCAGCAGAGTAGGGGGAGGGTATGGGGCCAACGTCCTGACTTTC. The rearrangement links TRBV15 to TRBJ2-6; a weak D match, TRBD2 (7 bases). The germline CDR1 and CDR2 sequences are LNHNV and YYDKDF (reference sequence). V was clipped by 1 base and J by 3 bases, with 13 bases between them. The CDR3 consists of 17 residues.

Concerning this clone itself: The junction departs from the called germline gene at one end, perhaps through a read error. This rearrangement joins TRBV4-1 to TRBJ2-1; 7 bases are a match to TRBD2. The germline V gene has CDR1 MGHRA and CDR2 YSYEKL. CDR3 length: 16 residues. The CDR3 region is CASNQVIGGRWGEQFF. The CDR3 DNA follows: TGCGCCAGCAACCAAGTCATCGGGGGGAGATGGGGTGAGCAGTTCTTC.

The chain recombines TRBV6-1 with TRBJ1-5, with D maybe TRBD1 (5 bases). The germline V gene encodes CDR1 MNHNS and CDR2 SASEGT. The CDR3 covers 17 residues. Trimming left V 4 bases short and J 0 bases short, with 16 bases between. The CDR3 protein is CASSVRSAGRSNQPQHF. CDR3 nucleotide sequence: TGTGCCAGCAGTGTTCGGTCGGCAGGGCGTAGCAATCAGCCCCAGCATTTT.

The chain carries TRBV30 and TRBJ2-1; 10 bases agree with TRBD2. The germline V gene encodes CDR1 GTSNPN and CDR2 SVGIG (reference sequence). The CDR3 consists of 15 residues. J lost 9 bases, V lost 0 bases, and 8 bases had no gene match. The CDR3 is CAWSVLASGGPEQFF. For the CDR3, the DNA is TGTGCCTGGAGTGTACTGGCTAGCGGGGGCCCTGAGCAGTTCTTC.

The rearrangement joins TRBV21-1 to TRBJ2-1; the DNA was not used to check the table's D call, TRBD2. TRBV21-1 is marked as a pseudogene. The CDR3 has 17 amino acids. The CDR3 DNA reads as TGTGCCAGCAGCAAAGGGGGACTAGCGGGAGCTGTTAATGAGCAGTTCTTC. Translated, it gives CASSKGGLAGAVNEQFF.

The rearrangement uses TRBV2 and TRBJ2-5; D might be TRBD2 (6 bases). Germline assignment: CDR1 SNHLY and CDR2 FYNNEI. The CDR3 spans 13 residues. Trimming pared 3 bases from V and 5 bases from J, leaving 10 bases between. This chain's CDR3 is CASSEGGMETQYF. In DNA, the CDR3 is TGTGCCAGCAGTGAGGGCGGGATGGAGACCCAGTACTTC.

The chain combines TRBV3-1 (or the pseudogene TRBV3-2) with TRBJ2-2, with D unclear. The CDR3 totals 14 residues. CDR1 is LGHDT, CDR2 YNNKEL, per germline (reference sequence). The V end was cut by 2 bases, the J end by 4 bases, with 8 bases between. Here the CDR3 reads CASSQPGSTGELFF. CDR3 bases: TGTGCCAGCAGCCAACCGGGTTCCACCGGGGAGCTGTTTTTT.

The chain carries TRBV6-5 and TRBJ2-1, with D tentatively TRBD2 (6 bases). This CDR3 region has 16 residues. Germline lookup yields CDR1 MNHEY and CDR2 SVGAGI. Trimming removed 4 bases from V and 0 bases from J, with 13 bases in between. The CDR3 protein is CASSSPTSGSYNEQFF. The DNA for the CDR3 is TGTGCCAGCAGTTCCCCGACTAGTGGCTCCTACAATGAGCAGTTCTTC.

The chain has TRBV7-3 and TRBJ2-5; maybe TRBD1 (6 bases). The CDR3 has 15 residues. With 2 bases removed from V and 5 bases from J, the gap between germline ends came to 15 bases. Germline CDR1 reads SGHTA; CDR2 reads FQGTGA. CDR3: CASSLLAGVRETQYF. Here the CDR3 DNA reads TGTGCCAGCAGCTTACTGGCAGGGGTCCGGGAGACCCAGTACTTC.

The rearrangement joins TRBV6-1 to TRBJ1-1; 7 bases map to TRBD1. The germline V gene encodes CDR1 MNHNS and CDR2 SASEGT. The trim removed 2 bases at V and 6 bases at J, leaving 6 bases unmatched. The CDR3 runs to 14 residues. The CDR3 loop reads CASSEPRGYAEAFF. CDR3 DNA: TGTGCCAGCAGTGAACCCAGGGGGTACGCTGAAGCTTTCTTT.

This chain joins TRBV18 and TRBJ2-7; 8 nucleotides agree with TRBD2. The germline CDR1 and CDR2 sequences are KGHSH and LQKENI. The CDR3 runs to 16 residues. V shed 3 bases and J 2 bases; nucleotides not matched to a gene: 9. The CDR3 here is CASSPVAGQGTYEQYF. CDR3 coding DNA: TGTGCCAGCTCACCGGTAGCGGGACAAGGAACCTACGAGCAGTACTTC.

The chain is built from TRBV2 and TRBJ1-2, with a possible D match to TRBD1 (5 bases). Germline CDR1 is SNHLY and CDR2 is FYNNEI. Trimming pared 1 base from V and 4 bases from J, leaving 13 bases between. CDR3 length: 15 amino acids. The CDR3 DNA reads as TGTGCCAGCAGTGAAGAAGCAGGGCGGATCTATGGCTACACCTTC. Residues: CASSEEAGRIYGYTF. Complete variable domain (other parts from reference TRBV2 and TRBJ1-2): EPEVTQTPSHQVTQMGQEVILRCVPISNHLYFYWYRQILGQKVEFLVSFYNNEISEKSEIFDDQFSVERPDGSNFTLKIRSTKLEDSAMYFCASSEEAGRIYGYTFGSGTRLTVV.

The chain recombines TRBV5-8 with TRBJ2-5, with D perhaps matching TRBD2 (5 bases). Trimming took off 4 bases at V and 3 bases at J, with 16 bases between the two ends. This CDR3 contains 15 residues. Looked up from germline, CDR1 is SGHTS and CDR2 is YDEGEE. The CDR3 bases are TGTGCCAGCAGCCTCTACGGTCCGGGGAAAGAGACCCAGTACTTC. Translation: CASSLYGPGKETQYF.

This chain links TRBV6-5 with TRBJ2-7; TRBD1 agrees at 9 bases. Germline V gives CDR1 MNHEY, CDR2 SVGAGI. This CDR3 spans 12 amino acids. J was trimmed by 3 bases and V by 6 bases; bases with no gene match: 0. The CDR3 reads CASRTGGYEQYF. CDR3 nucleotides: TGTGCCAGCAGGACAGGGGGCTACGAGCAGTACTTC.

This clone appeared once. This chain links TRBV7-2 with TRBJ2-5, with TRBD1 matching over 8 bases. CDR1 and CDR2 from the germline V gene are SGHTA and FQGNSA. V dropped 5 bases and J dropped 4; count of bases not matched to a gene: 6. The CDR3 covers 14 residues. This chain's CDR3 is CASSPGQGGETQYF. The CDR3 region has the DNA TGTGCCAGCAGCCCTGGACAGGGCGGAGAGACCCAGTACTTC.

The rearrangement links TRBV12-1 to TRBJ1-2; the DNA was not compared with TRBD1, the D call given in the table. TRBV12-1 corresponds to a pseudogene. This CDR3 is 15 amino acids long. CDR3: CASSFDRGRGYGYTF. For the CDR3, the DNA is TGTGCCAGCAGCTTTGACAGGGGGCGAGGCTATGGCTACACCTTC.

The chain combines TRBV30 with TRBJ2-3; 7 bases align to TRBD2. Germline values: CDR1 GTSNPN, CDR2 SVGIG (reference sequence). The CDR3 is 13 residues long. Trimming removed 2 bases from V and 8 bases from J; junction bases left unmatched: 7. Here the CDR3 DNA reads TGTGCCTGGAGTCCATGGTCGGGGGGTACGCAGTATTTT. Translating it yields CAWSPWSGGTQYF. Complete variable domain (other parts from reference TRBV30 and TRBJ2-3): SQTIHQWPATLVQPVGSPLSLECTVEGTSNPNLYWYRQAAGRGLQLLFYSVGIGQISSEVPQNLSASRPQDRQFILSSKKLLLSDSGFYLCAWSPWSGGTQYFGPGTRLTVL.

This chain connects TRBV18 to TRBJ1-1; D is ambiguous. Germline assignment: CDR1 KGHSH and CDR2 LQKENI. This CDR3 has 12 residues. V was cut by 10 bases and J by 8 bases, with 17 bases left in between. In DNA form, the CDR3 reads TGTGCCACGCGCCCGGAGGCGACCGAAGCTTTCTTT. Protein product: CATRPEATEAFF.

In this sample, this clone turned up a few times. The chain carries TRBV2 and TRBJ1-1; D possibly corresponds to TRBD1 (5 bases). Germline V gene sequence: CDR1 SNHLY, CDR2 FYNNEI. The V and J ends lost 4 bases and 4 bases respectively, with 13 bases between them. The CDR3 contains 14 residues. Here the CDR3 reads CASSVQALGTEAFF. CDR3 nucleotide sequence: TGTGCCAGCAGTGTACAGGCCCTGGGCACTGAAGCTTTCTTT.

This chain uses TRBV5-1 with TRBJ1-1; perhaps TRBD1 as D (5 bases). The CDR3 length is 13 residues. Looked up from germline, CDR1 is SGHRS and CDR2 is YFSETQ. The V end lost 3 bases, the J end lost 7 bases, and 13 bases lay between the germline ends. In nucleotides, the CDR3 is TGCGCCAGCAGCTCGACAGTCGCCCTTGAAGCTTTCTTT. It encodes CASSSTVALEAFF.

The chain employs TRBV10-3 and TRBJ2-7, with TRBD1 as a possible D gene (6 bases). In germline, CDR1 is ENHRY, CDR2 SYGVKD. This CDR3 is 19 amino acids long. V lost 0 bases and J lost 2, with 23 bases in between. The CDR3 here is CAISESLGTSAGEPYEQYF. CDR3 in DNA: TGTGCCATCAGTGAGTCATTGGGGACAAGTGCGGGCGAACCCTACGAGCAGTACTTC.

The CDR3 DNA sequence: TGTGCCAGCAGCCCCGGGGACTTTCAAGAGACCCAGTACTTC. As protein: CASSPGDFQETQYF. V is TRBV4-2 and J is TRBJ2-5, with TRBD2 as a possible D gene (6 bases). V shed 4 bases and J shed 2 bases, with 11 bases lying between them. The CDR3 is 14 residues long. Germline CDR1 LGHNA, CDR2 YNFKEQ.

The chain uses TRBV7-3 and TRBJ2-3; TRBD2 agrees at 10 bases. The length of the CDR3 is 19 residues. Germline loops: CDR1 SGHTA, CDR2 FQGTGA. The ends lost 5 bases at V and 3 bases at J; junction bases unmatched: 17. This CDR3 reads CASSPRGSGLAGETDTQYF. For the CDR3, the DNA is TGTGCCAGCAGCCCAAGGGGCAGTGGGCTAGCGGGGGAAACAGATACGCAGTATTTT.

This clone was counted once. This rearrangement joins TRBV7-8 to TRBJ2-5, with 9 bases identical to TRBD1. Germline lookup yields CDR1 SGHVS and CDR2 FQNEAQ. V shed 5 bases, J shed 5 bases, and the junction held 9 bases outside the gene matches. The CDR3 runs 15 residues. This CDR3 is CASSPHRGREETQYF. The CDR3 DNA sequence: TGTGCCAGCAGCCCCCACAGGGGGCGCGAGGAGACCCAGTACTTC.

The chain recombines TRBV18 with TRBJ1-2; D ambiguous. V gave up 3 bases and J gave up 6 bases, with 11 bases separating them. This CDR3 has 13 amino acids. Germline V lookup: CDR1 KGHSH, CDR2 LQKENI. The CDR3 DNA is TGTGCCAGCTCACCGATTCACCGGGATGGCTACACCTTC. This translates into CASSPIHRDGYTF.

The CDR3 DNA sequence: TGCGCCAGCAGCTTGGATACAGGGGGGGACACTGAAGCTTTCTTT. The encoded protein is CASSLDTGGDTEAFF. The rearrangement joins TRBV5-1 to TRBJ1-1; 8 positions match TRBD1. Germline trimming cut 0 bases from V and 3 bases from J; bases unmatched to any gene: 4. The CDR3 sequence is 15 residues long. From germline, CDR1 is SGHRS and CDR2 YFSETQ.

The table lists this clone with a few counts. V gene TRBV20-1 combines with J gene TRBJ2-7, with TRBD1 matching over 7 bases. Germline V CDR1 and CDR2: DFQATT, SNEGSKA (reference sequence). The CDR3 has 11 amino acids. Germline trimming cut 4 bases from V and 6 bases from J; bases unmatched to any gene: 3. CDR3 loop: CSAKGQLEQYF. The CDR3 nucleotides are TGCAGTGCTAAGGGACAGCTCGAGCAGTACTTC.

J is TRBJ1-2 and V is TRBV5-1, with D perhaps matching TRBD1 (6 bases). Germline CDR1 reads SGHRS; CDR2 reads YFSETQ. The CDR3 is 15 residues long. Trimming left V 3 bases short and J 6 bases short, with 18 bases between. The CDR3 protein is CASSSLPGGVNGYTF. The CDR3 nucleotides read TGCGCCAGCAGCTCCCTCCCGGGGGGCGTAAATGGCTACACCTTC.